A single sample gave rise to the 28 T cell receptor beta chains below, sequenced in a study of blood T cell repertoires in COVID-19. This table comes from immunoSEQ multiplex PCR, and its TCRdb copy is limited to in-frame clones, with some not included. This sample has 250,000 to 400,000 clones; almost 90% occur once, and the top ten carry 2.9%. The sequencing sample was made of peripheral blood. The receptors here all came from a woman in her twenties or thirties with COVID-19, enrolled during active disease.

This clone has just one count. In DNA form, the CDR3 reads TGTGCCTGGAGTGGAGGTAGCGGAGGGGAGACCCAGTACTTC. Protein product: CAWSGGSGGETQYF. The chain is built from TRBV30 and TRBJ2-5, with D possibly TRBD2 on 6 matching bases. Germline V gene lookup returns CDR1 GTSNPN and CDR2 SVGIG (reference sequence). The V end lost 1 base, the J end lost 5 bases, and 14 bases lay between the germline ends. This CDR3 is built from 14 residues.

The chain employs TRBV7-2 and TRBJ1-2; 7 positions match TRBD1. Losses at the gene ends were 4 bases for V and 0 bases for J; bases not matched to a gene: 5. The CDR3 runs to 15 residues. The germline gives CDR1 SGHTA, CDR2 FQGNSA. In nucleotides, the CDR3 is TGTGCCAGCAGCTACGGGACAGCCGCTAACTATGGCTACACCTTC. Protein: CASSYGTAANYGYTF.

The count of this clone is one. The chain uses TRBV2 and TRBJ1-4; 8 positions match TRBD1. J lost 14 bases, V lost 8 bases, and 13 bases had no gene match. CDR3 length: 13 residues. CDR1 is SNHLY, CDR2 FYNNEI, per germline. CDR3 residues: CASRQDRGGGLFF. The CDR3 coding sequence is TGTGCCAGCCGGCAAGACAGGGGAGGAGGGCTGTTTTTT.

The rearrangement joins TRBV19 to TRBJ2-5, with TRBD1 identical over 7 bases. CDR1 LNHDA and CDR2 SQIVND come from the germline V gene (reference sequence). V lost 6 bases, J lost 2 bases, and 12 bases stayed unmatched. The CDR3 is 16 residues long. The chain's CDR3 is CASSIMTGTAQETQYF. In nucleotides, the CDR3 is TGTGCCAGTAGCATAATGACCGGGACAGCGCAAGAGACCCAGTACTTC.

V and J are TRBV30 and TRBJ1-4, with D possibly matching TRBD1 (6 bases). The CDR3 covers 12 residues. Trimming cost V 4 bases and J 8 bases, with 11 bases left between them. Per germline, CDR1 GTSNPN and CDR2 SVGIG (reference sequence). The CDR3, as DNA: TGTGCCTGGAAAGGGGGAGAGGAAAAACTGTTTTTT. It is translated as CAWKGGEEKLFF.

The rearrangement links TRBV28 to TRBJ2-7; 9 bases match TRBD1. J gave up 0 bases and V 5 bases, and 5 bases lay outside the gene matches. Germline V gives CDR1 MDHEN, CDR2 SYDVKM. The CDR3 length is 15 residues. CDR3 sequence reads: CASSPGTGISYEQYF. CDR3 nucleotides: TGTGCCAGCAGTCCGGGGACAGGGATCTCCTACGAGCAGTACTTC.

V usage is TRBV3-1 (or the pseudogene TRBV3-2) and J usage is TRBJ1-5, with 7 bases aligning to TRBD1. Germline lookup yields CDR1 LGHDT and CDR2 YNNKEL (reference sequence). The J segment lost 9 bases and the V segment lost 1 base, leaving 6 bases of the junction unmatched. CDR3 length: 14 residues. This CDR3 is CASSQGTGASPQHF. CDR3 sequence (DNA): TGTGCCAGCAGCCAAGGGACAGGAGCTTCGCCCCAGCATTTT.

This chain uses TRBV19 with TRBJ2-7; TRBD2 matches 8 bases. Germline V gene lookup returns CDR1 LNHDA and CDR2 SQIVND (reference sequence). This CDR3 is 15 amino acids long. J was trimmed by 7 bases and V by 3 bases; bases with no gene match: 11. The CDR3 protein is CASSIPGLALSEQYF. CDR3 DNA: TGTGCCAGTAGTATTCCCGGACTAGCTCTCTCGGAGCAGTACTTC.

The V call is TRBV6-5, the J call TRBJ2-3, with D perhaps matching TRBD2 (6 bases). The CDR3 covers 15 residues. CDR1 and CDR2 from the germline V gene are MNHEY and SVGAGI. V was trimmed by 7 bases and J by 4 bases, leaving 18 bases between them. The CDR3 DNA reads as TGTGCCAGCACCGTCGTGGGGGGACGCGCAGATACGCAGTATTTT. Residues: CASTVVGGRADTQYF.

The rearrangement links TRBV29-1 to TRBJ1-2, with 11 bases lining up with TRBD1. J gave up 8 bases and V 3 bases, and 8 bases lay outside the gene matches. Germline V gene data show CDR1 as SQVTM and CDR2 as ANQGSEA. CDR3 length: 14 residues. DNA of the CDR3: TGCAGCGTTGATCCCGGACAGGGGGCGGGAGGCTACACCTTC. Translation gives CSVDPGQGAGGYTF.

The chain recombines TRBV28 with TRBJ1-2, with D tentatively TRBD1 (5 bases). The CDR3 has 12 amino acids. Germline loops: CDR1 MDHEN, CDR2 SYDVKM. V lost 10 bases to trimming and J lost 4 bases, with 13 bases between them. The CDR3 loop reads CATFPGAYGYTF. CDR3 nucleotides: TGTGCCACTTTTCCTGGGGCCTATGGCTACACCTTC.

The sample holds a few counts of this clone. The chain is built from TRBV28 and TRBJ1-1, with 11 nucleotides matching TRBD1. From germline, CDR1 is MDHEN and CDR2 SYDVKM. The CDR3 loop spans 13 amino acids. In nucleotides, the CDR3 is TGTGTTGTAGGACAGGGGGCGAACACTGAAGCTTTCTTT. Its protein is CVVGQGANTEAFF. The complete variable domain, with remaining parts taken from reference TRBV28 and TRBJ1-1, reads DVKVTQSSRYLVKRTGEKVFLECVQDMDHENMFWYRQDPGLGLRLIYFSYDVKMKEKGDIPEGYSVSREKKERFSLILESASTNQTSMYLCVVGQGANTEAFFGQGTRLTVV.

The rearrangement joins TRBV27 to TRBJ1-4, with 9 bases aligning to TRBD1. The CDR3 has 15 amino acids. The germline V gene encodes CDR1 MNHEY and CDR2 SMNVEV (reference sequence). Trimming cost V 2 bases and J 4 bases; bases outside gene matches: 2. The CDR3 protein is CASSLPGQGNEKLFF. In nucleotides, the CDR3 is TGTGCCAGCAGTTTACCGGGACAGGGTAATGAAAAACTGTTTTTT. The full variable domain, with the rest looked up from reference TRBV27 and TRBJ1-4, is EAQVTQNPRYLITVTGKKLTVTCSQNMNHEYMSWYRQDPGLGLRQIYYSMNVEVTDKGDVPEGYKVSRKEKRNFPLILESPSPNQTSLYFCASSLPGQGNEKLFFGSGTQLSVL.

The chain joins TRBV9 to TRBJ2-3; 11 bases align to TRBD1. Losses at the gene ends were 3 bases for V and 4 bases for J; bases not matched to a gene: 4. This CDR3 contains 15 residues. Germline CDR1 reads SGDLS; CDR2 reads YYNGEE. Written as DNA, the CDR3 is TGTGCCAGCAGCGAGGACAGGGGGCGGCCAGATACGCAGTATTTT. It codes for CASSEDRGRPDTQYF.

The chain joins TRBV28 to TRBJ2-1; D gene unclear. CDR1 MDHEN and CDR2 SYDVKM come from the germline V gene. The CDR3 extends over 14 amino acids. V was clipped by 4 bases and J by 4 bases, with 11 bases between them. The CDR3 reads CASSSTFRYNEQFF. The CDR3 coding sequence is TGTGCCAGCAGTTCGACATTCCGTTACAATGAGCAGTTCTTC. The whole variable domain, filled in from reference TRBV28 and TRBJ2-1, reads DVKVTQSSRYLVKRTGEKVFLECVQDMDHENMFWYRQDPGLGLRLIYFSYDVKMKEKGDIPEGYSVSREKKERFSLILESASTNQTSMYLCASSSTFRYNEQFFGPGTRLTVL.

V gene TRBV12-3 or TRBV12-4 combines with J gene TRBJ1-5; 8 bases match TRBD1. V was pared by 9 bases and J by 6 bases, with 4 bases of the junction left unmatched. This CDR3 is 12 amino acids long. The CDR3 protein is CARGTGAQPQHF. CDR3 nucleotides: TGTGCCAGGGGGACAGGCGCTCAGCCCCAGCATTTT.

In nucleotides, the CDR3 is TGTGCCAGCAGTTTCAGCCGCATGGGCAACACTGAAGCTTTCTTT. Translating it yields CASSFSRMGNTEAFF. This chain joins TRBV28 and TRBJ1-1; D gene unclear. Germline CDR1 reads MDHEN; CDR2 reads SYDVKM. CDR3 length: 15 residues. V dropped 3 bases and J dropped 2 bases, with 13 bases sitting between them.

The V call is TRBV11-3, the J call TRBJ2-3; the D gene is possibly TRBD2 (5 bases). CDR1 and CDR2 from the germline V gene are SGHNT and YENEEA. This CDR3 has 14 residues. V was shortened by 5 bases and J by 3 bases, with 12 bases between the two germline ends. In DNA, the CDR3 is TGTGCCAGCAGCCCCCACCGCGGGACAGATACGCAGTATTTT. This translates into CASSPHRGTDTQYF.

The rearrangement joins TRBV9 to TRBJ1-1, with D unresolved. The CDR3 totals 13 residues. With 3 bases removed from V and 4 bases from J, the gap between germline ends came to 10 bases. CDR1 is SGDLS, CDR2 YYNGEE, per germline. The CDR3 coding sequence is TGTGCCAGCAGCGGCCAGGTTGGCACTGAAGCTTTCTTT. Amino acid sequence: CASSGQVGTEAFF.

The chain combines TRBV7-3 with TRBJ2-7; no clear D. CDR3 size: 15 residues. Trimming pared 5 bases from V and 3 bases from J, leaving 17 bases between. Germline-derived CDR1 and CDR2 are SGHTA and FQGTGA. The CDR3 DNA follows: TGTGCCAGCAGCCTACAAGGAAGCGCAAACTACGAGCAGTACTTC. Its translation is CASSLQGSANYEQYF.

The chain joins TRBV3-1 (or the pseudogene TRBV3-2) to TRBJ1-2; TRBD1 aligns across 9 bases. This CDR3 spans 14 amino acids. Per the germline V gene, CDR1 is LGHDT and CDR2 is YNNKEL (reference sequence). J lost 7 bases, V lost 0 bases, and 3 bases had no gene match. Here the CDR3 DNA reads TGTGCCAGCAGCCAAGAACCGGACAGGGGTGGCTACACCTTC. It translates to CASSQEPDRGGYTF.

The CDR3 reads CASKQGSAPYEQYF. The DNA for the CDR3 is TGTGCCAGCAAGCAGGGTTCCGCTCCCTACGAGCAGTACTTC. The V call is TRBV6-6, the J call TRBJ2-7, with D possibly TRBD1 on 5 matching bases. The CDR3 length is 14 residues. Trimming shortened V by 7 bases and J by 2 bases, and 15 bases separated the two germline ends. Germline-derived CDR1 and CDR2 are MNHNY and SVGAGI (reference sequence).

V is TRBV18 and J is TRBJ1-1; D not certain. The CDR3 length is 13 residues. Deletions cut 1 base from V and 1 base from J, with 4 bases between. Per the germline V gene, CDR1 is KGHSH and CDR2 is LQKENI. CDR3 DNA: TGTGCCAGCTCACCACATAAGAACACTGAAGCTTTCTTT. Translated: CASSPHKNTEAFF.

V and J are TRBV19 and TRBJ1-1, with a weak D call TRBD1 (5 bases). Germline loops: CDR1 LNHDA, CDR2 SQIVND (reference sequence). This CDR3 comprises 14 residues. Trimming removed 5 bases at V and 2 bases at J, with 12 bases between. CDR3 loop: CASSGAGPNTEAFF. The CDR3 bases are TGTGCCAGTAGTGGGGCAGGGCCAAACACTGAAGCTTTCTTT.

The J gene is TRBJ1-6, the V gene TRBV27; D may be TRBD1 (6 bases). The CDR3 totals 18 residues. Germline assignment: CDR1 MNHEY and CDR2 SMNVEV (reference sequence). Between the trimmed V and J ends, which lost 3 bases and 0 bases, there was a span of 15 bases. The CDR3 protein is CASSLWGGDSSYNSPLHF. For the CDR3, the DNA is TGTGCCAGCAGTTTGTGGGGGGGCGACAGCTCCTATAATTCACCCCTCCACTTT.

This clone came up a few times. Other DNA sequences in this specimen translate into the identical CDR3. The chain is built from TRBV19 and TRBJ2-1; D is uncertain. The CDR3 contains 11 residues. The V end lost 1 base, the J end lost 9 bases, and 4 bases lay between the germline ends. Looked up from germline, CDR1 is LNHDA and CDR2 is SQIVND (reference sequence). CDR3 in amino acids: CASSIGLEQFF. The DNA of the CDR3 is TGTGCCAGTAGTATAGGACTTGAGCAGTTCTTC.

This chain joins TRBV3-1 (or the pseudogene TRBV3-2) and TRBJ1-1; D remains ambiguous. The CDR3 has 14 amino acids. Trimming cost V 5 bases and J 0 bases, with 10 bases left between them. Germline values: CDR1 LGHDT, CDR2 YNNKEL (reference sequence). The CDR3 is CASSSGRVNTEAFF. For the CDR3, the DNA is TGTGCCAGCAGCTCTGGGCGCGTGAACACTGAAGCTTTCTTT.

The V and J genes are TRBV12-5 and TRBJ2-3; D gene ambiguous. The V gene lost 6 bases and the J gene lost 6 bases, with 10 bases spanning the gap. Per germline, CDR1 LGHNT and CDR2 FRNRAP. This CDR3 is 12 amino acids long. The CDR3 DNA sequence: TGTGCTAGTGGCCCTTCCGGGGATACGCAGTATTTT. Protein product: CASGPSGDTQYF.